The clone carrying this TCR beta chain was observed a few times. Its specificity is unknown. This specimen belongs to a study of T cells in Graves' hyperthyroidism and ophthalmopathy. Study in general: Peripheral blood was obtained at initial diagnosis, preceding any treatment. Study conclusions and caveats: Ophthalmopathy onset followed model prediction by a median approximately six months. Most thyroid clonotypes that were expanded above 0.001 also turned up in blood.

TCR beta CDR3 regions were amplified from RNA. Initially, a first-round RT-PCR of the TCR CDR3 employed the HTBI primer set. TCRdb processed the multiplex PCR reads anew with MiXCR; each CDR3 protein has one entry. The sample has hundreds of thousands of distinct CDR3 sequences, roughly 17% seen once. Hyperthyroidism had been newly diagnosed in patients aged 18 to 65, and its duration was under 2 months. This TCR derives from a woman aged 25 to 39 with Graves' hyperthyroidism. What was sequenced was blood.

The CDR3 coding sequence is TGCAGTGCTAGAGAACAGTATAGCAATCAGCCCCAGCATTTT. Protein sequence: CSAREQYSNQPQHF. The chain employs TRBV20-1 and TRBJ1-5, with D hard to call. Germline values: CDR1 DFQATT, CDR2 SNEGSKA (reference sequence). Trimming took off 0 bases at V and 0 bases at J, with 6 bases between the two ends. This CDR3 has 14 amino acids.